A single sample gave rise to the 30 T cell receptor beta chains below, sequenced in a study of T cells in Graves' hyperthyroidism and ophthalmopathy. Researchers took RNA transcripts and amplified the TCR beta CDR3 regions from them. HTBI primers were the set used in a first-round RT-PCR of the TCR CDR3. TCRdb recomputed calls from the multiplex PCR reads with MiXCR, one row per CDR3 protein. The table includes 360,000 or so distinct CDR3 sequences, about a sixth detected once. The sequencing input was blood. The receptor set was obtained from a woman aged 40 to 49 with Graves' ophthalmopathy.

This clonotype has a count of ten or more. The V call is TRBV28, the J call TRBJ1-1; possible D gene TRBD1, 6 bases. V shed 5 bases and J shed 6 bases, with 19 bases lying between them. CDR1 is MDHEN, CDR2 SYDVKM, per germline. CDR3 length: 15 amino acids. The DNA for the CDR3 is TGTGCCAGCAGTCCGGCCGCACAGGGAAATCCTGAAGCTTTCTTT. Translating gives CASSPAAQGNPEAFF.

This clonotype has ten or more counts. The chain is built from TRBV6-1 and TRBJ2-2; 10 bases fit TRBD1. Germline V gene data show CDR1 as MNHNS and CDR2 as SASEGT. The CDR3 length is 14 residues. J lost 6 bases, V lost 6 bases, and 4 bases had no gene match. The CDR3 spells CASRRDRGPGELFF. CDR3 sequence (DNA): TGTGCCAGCAGGCGGGACAGGGGTCCCGGGGAGCTGTTTTTT.

This clonotype was observed at least ten times. V is TRBV6-5 and J is TRBJ2-2, with 7 bases matching TRBD1. J was trimmed by 6 bases and V by 4 bases; bases with no gene match: 2. This CDR3 region has 13 residues. From germline, CDR1 is MNHEY and CDR2 SVGAGI. The CDR3 reads CASSLTGSGELFF. In nucleotides, the CDR3 is TGTGCCAGCAGTTTGACAGGGTCCGGGGAGCTGTTTTTT.

This clonotype was seen at least ten times. The genes are TRBV7-9 and TRBJ2-5, with TRBD2 matching over 8 bases. This CDR3 comprises 16 residues. Germline assignment: CDR1 SEHNR and CDR2 FQNEAQ (reference sequence). V shed 1 base and J 8 bases; nucleotides not matched to a gene: 12. The CDR3: CASSLDGSGNKRTQYF. Here the CDR3 DNA reads TGTGCCAGCAGCTTAGACGGTAGCGGGAATAAGAGAACCCAGTACTTC.

About this clonotype: Without the conserved terminal phenylalanine or tryptophan, this CDR3 likely stems from a read error. The chain employs TRBV6-2 or TRBV6-3 and TRBJ2-5; D unresolved. From germline, CDR1 is MNHEY and CDR2 SVGEGT. The CDR3 covers 14 residues. V was pared by 0 bases and J by 5 bases, with 10 bases between. The DNA of the CDR3 is TGTGCCAGCAGTTACTCAGGGCGACGGGAGACCCAGTACTCC. Its translation is CASSYSGRRETQYS.

This clonotype was observed many times. The V call is TRBV12-3 or TRBV12-4, the J call TRBJ2-5; 7 bases fit TRBD1. CDR3 length: 12 amino acids. The V and J ends lost 8 bases and 1 base, in that order; junction bases with no gene match: 1. The DNA of the CDR3 is TGTGCCAGCGGGACAGTCCAAGAGACCCAGTACTTC. Translation: CASGTVQETQYF.

This clonotype was recorded a few times. This chain connects TRBV20-1 to TRBJ2-7, with no clear D. The V gene lost 6 bases and the J gene lost 2 bases, with 20 bases spanning the gap. The CDR3 has 15 amino acids. Per the germline V gene, CDR1 is DFQATT and CDR2 is SNEGSKA (reference sequence). The CDR3 nucleotides read TGCAGTGCCCAATCCCTCGGTGCTCTAACCTACGAGCAGTACTTC. Its translation is CSAQSLGALTYEQYF.

This clonotype occurred many times. The rearrangement links TRBV28 to TRBJ2-2; 9 nucleotides align to TRBD2. Germline assignment: CDR1 MDHEN and CDR2 SYDVKM. Losses at the gene ends were 7 bases for V and 8 bases for J; bases not matched to a gene: 14. There are 16 residues in the CDR3. CDR3 amino acids: CASTELAGQYLGELFF. The DNA for the CDR3 is TGTGCCAGCACCGAACTAGCGGGCCAATATTTAGGGGAGCTGTTTTTT. Variable domain in full (rest from reference TRBV28 and TRBJ2-2): DVKVTQSSRYLVKRTGEKVFLECVQDMDHENMFWYRQDPGLGLRLIYFSYDVKMKEKGDIPEGYSVSREKKERFSLILESASTNQTSMYLCASTELAGQYLGELFFGEGSRLTVL.

In its sample, this clonotype was seen a few times. This sequence joins TRBV7-8 and TRBJ2-5; possibly TRBD2 for D (5 bases). Germline V gives CDR1 SGHVS, CDR2 FQNEAQ. This CDR3 has 15 amino acids. The V gene lost 2 bases and the J gene lost 5 bases, with 15 bases spanning the gap. The CDR3 spells CASSLLRGDTETQYF. In DNA form, the CDR3 reads TGTGCCAGCAGCTTATTACGGGGAGACACCGAGACCCAGTACTTC.

This chain joins TRBV12-3 or TRBV12-4 and TRBJ2-2, with a possible D match to TRBD2 (7 bases). This CDR3 spans 15 amino acids. Deletions cut 7 bases from V and 6 bases from J, with 18 bases between. The CDR3 DNA reads as TGTGCCAGCAACCCACGGCGGGGGCGGGCCGGGGAGCTGTTTTTT. Translated: CASNPRRGRAGELFF.

Many counts were recorded for this clonotype. The germline gene is not matched at one end of the junction; a read error may be the cause. The chain combines TRBV7-8 with TRBJ2-7; 9 bases are a match to TRBD1. This CDR3 comprises 17 residues. CDR1 and CDR2 from the germline V gene are SGHVS and FQNEAQ. In DNA, the CDR3 is TGTGCCGGCAGCGTCGCATCCGGGACAGGGTATTACCACGAGCAGTACTTC. It specifies CAGSVASGTGYYHEQYF.

There are many counts of this clonotype. The chain recombines TRBV20-1 with TRBJ2-5; possibly TRBD1 for D (6 bases). Between the trimmed V and J ends, which lost 8 bases and 3 bases, there was a span of 13 bases. The germline CDR1 and CDR2 sequences are DFQATT and SNEGSKA (reference sequence). The CDR3 loop spans 12 amino acids. The CDR3 region is CSQSRDKETQYF. In DNA form, the CDR3 reads TGCAGTCAAAGCCGGGACAAAGAGACCCAGTACTTC.

This clonotype was counted ten times or more. The chain is built from TRBV4-1 and TRBJ2-7; tentatively, D is TRBD2 (5 bases). The length of the CDR3 is 12 residues. The V end lost 4 bases, the J end lost 7 bases, and 11 bases lay between the germline ends. From germline, CDR1 is MGHRA and CDR2 YSYEKL. The chain's CDR3 is CASSLFTGEQYF. The DNA of the CDR3 is TGCGCCAGCAGCCTTTTCACGGGGGAGCAGTACTTC.

This clonotype was counted at least ten times. This chain joins TRBV11-1 and TRBJ2-7; 8 bases match TRBD2. CDR1 SGHAT and CDR2 FQDESV come from the germline V gene (reference sequence). This CDR3 has 15 amino acids. V lost 4 bases to trimming and J lost 1 base; unmatched junction nucleotides: 6. This CDR3 is CASSWGASGSYEQYF. CDR3 DNA: TGTGCCAGCAGCTGGGGGGCTAGCGGGTCCTACGAGCAGTACTTC. Looking up the rest from reference TRBV11-1 and TRBJ2-7 gives the full variable domain: EAEVAQSPRYKITEKSQAVAFWCDPISGHATLYWYRQILGQGPELLVQFQDESVVDDSQLPKDRFSAERLKGVDSTLKIQPAELGDSAMYLCASSWGASGSYEQYFGPGTRLTVT.

This clonotype has a count of ten or more. A read error may explain this, as a much larger clone is one base away. The chain is built from TRBV6-1 and TRBJ2-7; a possible D gene is TRBD2 (6 bases). The V end lost 6 bases, the J end lost 2 bases, and 11 bases lay between the germline ends. Germline V lookup: CDR1 MNHNS, CDR2 SASEGT. The CDR3 is made up of 13 amino acids. The CDR3 coding sequence is TGTGCCAGCAGCCGGACTATCCCCTACGAGCAGTACTTC. Encoded protein: CASSRTIPYEQYF.

This clonotype has at least ten counts. The chain links TRBV11-1 to TRBJ2-7; 10 bases are a match to TRBD2. Trimming at V came to 1 base and at J to 3 bases, leaving 9 bases not matched to a gene. The CDR3 consists of 17 residues. Per germline, CDR1 SGHAT and CDR2 FQDESV (reference sequence). DNA for the CDR3: TGTGCCAGCAGCTTAGGTGGGCTAGCGGGAGTGATCTACGAGCAGTACTTC. Translation: CASSLGGLAGVIYEQYF. The whole variable domain, filled in from reference TRBV11-1 and TRBJ2-7, reads EAEVAQSPRYKITEKSQAVAFWCDPISGHATLYWYRQILGQGPELLVQFQDESVVDDSQLPKDRFSAERLKGVDSTLKIQPAELGDSAMYLCASSLGGLAGVIYEQYFGPGTRLTVT.

J is TRBJ1-2 and V is TRBV5-1, with D hard to call. V was trimmed by 0 bases and J by 4 bases, leaving 7 bases between them. The CDR3 covers 13 residues. CDR1 and CDR2 (germline): SGHRS, YFSETQ. The CDR3 DNA reads as TGCGCCAGCAGCTTGGATGGGAGCTATGGCTACACCTTC. Translation gives CASSLDGSYGYTF. Complete variable domain (other parts from reference TRBV5-1 and TRBJ1-2): KAGVTQTPRYLIKTRGQQVTLSCSPISGHRSVSWYQQTPGQGLQFLFEYFSETQRNKGNFPGRFSGRQFSNSRSEMNVSTLELGDSALYLCASSLDGSYGYTFGSGTRLTVV.

The rearrangement joins TRBV30 to TRBJ1-1, with 7 bases matching TRBD1. The CDR3 is 12 residues long. Germline CDR1 and CDR2: GTSNPN and SVGIG (reference sequence). V lost 2 bases, J lost 11 bases, and 8 bases stayed unmatched. The CDR3: CAWSLTGESAFF. The CDR3 DNA reads TGTGCCTGGAGTCTAACAGGGGAATCGGCTTTCTTT.

This clonotype has a count of ten or more. V is TRBV28 and J is TRBJ1-2, with TRBD1 identical over 7 bases. V lost 4 bases and J lost 8; bases outside the gene matches: 13. Germline CDR1 reads MDHEN; CDR2 reads SYDVKM. The CDR3 runs 15 residues. The CDR3 spells CASSSPNDRARGYTF. The CDR3 DNA follows: TGTGCCAGCAGTTCACCAAACGACAGGGCGCGGGGCTACACCTTC.

This clonotype showed up many times. Given a much more abundant clone one base away, this may be a read error. The rearrangement uses TRBV12-3 or TRBV12-4 and TRBJ1-2; the D is unclear. The CDR3 contains 15 residues. CDR3 nucleotide sequence: TGTGCCAGCAGCCATATCGCGGGGAACAACTGTGGCTACACCTTC. Translation: CASSHIAGNNCGYTF.

V usage is TRBV28 and J usage is TRBJ1-6, with D tentatively TRBD1 (6 bases). The V end lost 2 bases, the J end lost 10 bases, and 15 bases lay between the germline ends. The CDR3 totals 15 residues. The germline V gene has CDR1 MDHEN and CDR2 SYDVKM. The CDR3 is CASSLRGGVDSPLHF. The CDR3 nucleotides are TGTGCCAGCAGTTTAAGGGGGGGGGTGGACTCACCCCTCCACTTT.

This chain connects TRBV20-1 to TRBJ1-1; unclear D gene. The CDR3 loop spans 13 amino acids. Germline V CDR1 and CDR2: DFQATT, SNEGSKA (reference sequence). Deletions cut 6 bases from V and 5 bases from J, with 16 bases between. The CDR3 region is CSATAHLDTEAFF. CDR3 nucleotides: TGCAGTGCAACCGCCCATTTGGATACTGAAGCTTTCTTT.

In its sample, this clonotype was seen many times. The V and J genes are TRBV6-5 and TRBJ2-2, with D possibly being TRBD1 (6 bases). Trimming removed 8 bases from V and 5 bases from J, with 12 bases in between. The V gene's germline CDR1 is MNHEY and CDR2 SVGAGI. This CDR3 is 13 amino acids long. This CDR3 is CASRIGQTGELFF. The CDR3 DNA is TGTGCCAGCCGGATTGGACAGACCGGGGAGCTGTTTTTT.

This clonotype was found many times. The chain recombines TRBV12-3 or TRBV12-4 with TRBJ1-1; D is unresolved. Trimming pared 3 bases from V and 3 bases from J, leaving 5 bases between. The CDR3 runs 12 residues. CDR3 residues: CASSLRYTEAFF. CDR3 in DNA: TGTGCCAGCAGTTTGAGGTACACTGAAGCTTTCTTT.

The rearrangement links TRBV20-1 to TRBJ2-2; 11 bases match TRBD2. Germline CDR1 is DFQATT and CDR2 is SNEGSKA (reference sequence). Trimming removed 0 bases from V and 7 bases from J; junction bases left unmatched: 7. This CDR3 is built from 16 residues. CDR3 protein: CSARDPLAGGGGELFF. The CDR3 DNA reads TGCAGTGCTAGAGATCCCCTAGCGGGAGGTGGCGGGGAGCTGTTTTTT.

This clonotype was recorded many times. The genes are TRBV28 and TRBJ1-1; tentative D call: TRBD1 (6 bases). V was shortened by 6 bases and J by 1 base, with 12 bases between the two germline ends. Per germline, CDR1 MDHEN and CDR2 SYDVKM. The CDR3 consists of 14 residues. DNA of the CDR3: TGTGCCAGCAGACCGGACAGCCAGAACACTGAAGCTTTCTTT. It yields the protein CASRPDSQNTEAFF. The full variable domain, completed using reference TRBV28 and TRBJ1-1, is DVKVTQSSRYLVKRTGEKVFLECVQDMDHENMFWYRQDPGLGLRLIYFSYDVKMKEKGDIPEGYSVSREKKERFSLILESASTNQTSMYLCASRPDSQNTEAFFGQGTRLTVV.

This clonotype came up a few times. V gene TRBV12-3 or TRBV12-4 combines with J gene TRBJ2-7; D may correspond to TRBD1 or TRBD2 (5 bases each). Between the trimmed V and J ends, which lost 6 bases and 5 bases, there was a span of 20 bases. The CDR3 runs to 15 residues. CDR3 nucleotides: TGTGCCAGCAGCTCCGGGGCTCCCCCCCGGGACGAGCAGTACTTC. Its translation is CASSSGAPPRDEQYF.

This clonotype was picked up many times. The rearrangement links TRBV20-1 to TRBJ2-5; D remains ambiguous. V was shortened by 5 bases and J by 2 bases, with 15 bases between the two germline ends. This CDR3 has 14 residues. Germline V gene data show CDR1 as DFQATT and CDR2 as SNEGSKA (reference sequence). The chain's CDR3 is CSAPLASWQETQYF. The CDR3 DNA follows: TGCAGTGCTCCCCTTGCTAGTTGGCAAGAGACCCAGTACTTC.

The sample holds many counts of this clonotype. The chain combines TRBV7-2 with TRBJ1-5; no clear D gene. Germline V gene sequence: CDR1 SGHTA, CDR2 FQGNSA. The V and J ends lost 2 bases and 3 bases respectively, with 2 bases between them. The CDR3 totals 12 residues. CDR3 bases: TGTGCCAGCAGCTTAAACAATCAGCCCCAGCATTTT. Amino acids: CASSLNNQPQHF.

This clonotype was seen at least ten times. The rearrangement joins TRBV6-2 or TRBV6-3 to TRBJ2-7; D is perhaps TRBD2 (6 bases). This CDR3 is 18 amino acids long. Germline CDR1 is MNHEY and CDR2 is SVGEGT. Trimming cost V 0 bases and J 7 bases, with 25 bases left between them. The CDR3 protein is CASSYSNPSWRAGGEQYF. As DNA, the CDR3 is TGTGCCAGCAGTTACTCGAATCCGTCATGGAGGGCTGGGGGGGAGCAGTACTTC.